This T cell receptor (beta chain) was sequenced in a study of blood T cell repertoires in COVID-19. Sequenced by immunoSEQ multiplex PCR; TCRdb stores in-frame clones only, minus some. The sample yields hundreds of thousands of clones, about 88% seen once. The V segment lost 6 bases and the J segment 1 base; nucleotides outside the gene matches: 6. In germline, CDR1 is ENHRY, CDR2 SYGVKD. The CDR3 loop spans 15 amino acids. Among Cohort 3 donors, those recovered had two negative PCRs, clearance, or symptom resolution. The chain is built from TRBV10-3 and TRBJ1-5; TRBD1 matches 7 bases. The sequenced sample was PBMCs or T cells enriched from blood (not recorded which). This receptor was taken from a woman aged 25 to 39 who had recovered from COVID-19. DNA for the CDR3: TGTGCCATCAGCCCGGGACAGCTGAGCAATCAGCCCCAGCATTTT. It encodes CAISPGQLSNQPQHF.